Listed below are T cell receptor beta chains from one sample, sequenced in a study of shared clonotypes between healthy human individuals. Data came from immunoSEQ multiplex PCR; TCRdb stores just in-frame clones and leaves some out. The sample records 300,000 or so clones, around two thirds being singletons. Input material: memory CD4+ T cells sorted from blood. The source is a young man in good health. CDR3s include the opening cysteine and the closing phenylalanine or tryptophan. D genes are given only for firm matches. Size tells how often a clone was seen (once, few, many) or the class of an expanded clone, and some rows leave it out.

>NA|NA|TRBJ1-1|14|TRBV2
TGTGCCAGCAGTGGTTACAGGGAGGGGACTGAAGCTTTCTTT
CASSGYREGTEAFF
>TRBD1|NA|TRBJ1-2|13|TRBV10-3
TGTGCCATCAACCAAGGACAGGGCGTTGGCTACACCTTC
CAINQGQGVGYTF
>NA|NA|TRBJ1-4|11|TRBV19
TGTGCCAGTAGCGACAATGAAAAACTGTTTTTT
CASSDNEKLFF
>NA|NA|TRBJ2-7|17|TRBV6-1
TGTGCCAGCAGTGAAGACCCAGGTAGTGACAGGAGCTACGAGCAGTACTTC
CASSEDPGSDRSYEQYF
>NA|NA|TRBJ1-2|15|TRBV7-9
TGTGCCAGCAGCTTAGCGACAGCTGCAAACTATGGCTACACCTTC
CASSLATAANYGYTF
>NA|few|TRBJ2-7|15|TRBV7-8
TGTGCCAGCAGTTTTTTCGGGGGGACAAACTACGAGCAGTACTTC
CASSFFGGTNYEQYF
>NA|NA|TRBJ2-7|13|TRBV2
TGTGCCAGCAGTAGGGACCTTAAAGAAGAGCAGTACTTC
CASSRDLKEEQYF
>TRBD2|NA|TRBJ2-7|15|TRBV7-2
TGTGCCAGCAGCTTAACCCGGGGGGGAGCCTACGAGCAGTACTTC
CASSLTRGGAYEQYF
>NA|once|TRBJ1-4|14|TRBV28
TGTGCCAGCAGTTTAGCGGGGATTAATGAAAAACTGTTTTTT
CASSLAGINEKLFF
>NA|NA|TRBJ1-1|14|TRBV7-6
TGTGCCAGCAGCTTAGGACCGTTGAACACTGAAGCTTTCTTT
CASSLGPLNTEAFF
>TRBD1|NA|TRBJ1-2|15|TRBV18
TGTGCCAGCTCACCAGTCGACAGGGCGCAGGCGGGCTACACCTTC
CASSPVDRAQAGYTF
>TRBD1|NA|TRBJ2-7|15|TRBV4-1
TGCGCCAGCAGCCAAGCGCCGGGACAGGGCTACGAGCAGTACTTC
CASSQAPGQGYEQYF
>TRBD1|NA|TRBJ2-2|15|TRBV29-1
TGCAGCGTTCCCCGGGACAGGGCTAACACCGGGGAGCTGTTTTTT
CSVPRDRANTGELFF
>NA|NA|TRBJ1-2|15|TRBV18
TGTGCCAGCTCACCGCAGGGACGGGGAGGATATGGCTACACCTTC
CASSPQGRGGYGYTF
>NA|few|TRBJ2-7|12|TRBV5-1
TGCGCCAGCAGCCCCGAGGACTACGAGCAGTACTTC
CASSPEDYEQYF
>NA|NA|TRBJ1-1|15|TRBV28
TGTGCCAGCAGTTTCCCGAGGGATGGGAACACTGAAGCTTTCTTT
CASSFPRDGNTEAFF